This TCR beta chain was found in a study of T cell responses to AZD1222 COVID-19 vaccine. The overall study: Analysis merged second doses at about 4 or about 12 weeks.

Only in-frame clones appear in the TCRdb table, and some are missing; sequencing was by immunoSEQ multiplex PCR. The table includes 100,000 to 150,000 clones, approximately 88% detected once. V was pared by 1 base and J by 7 bases, with 8 bases between. The germline V gene encodes CDR1 LNHDA and CDR2 SQIVND (reference sequence). CDR3 length: 13 amino acids. This sequence joins TRBV19 and TRBJ1-5, with D possibly TRBD1 on 6 matching bases. The clonotype comes from an adult in good health. Sequenced here: peripheral blood, sampled on day 0 of AZD1222 vaccination. DNA for the CDR3: TGTGCCAGTAGTATAGCCGGGGGCCAGCCCCAGCATTTT. This translates into CASSIAGGQPQHF.